This TCR beta chain derives from a study of shared clonotypes between healthy human individuals. Whole-study findings and limits: Among non-shared clonotypes, generation probabilities were lower than among those shared by all four donors.

The junction had 19 bases not matched to a gene; V was cut back by 8 bases and J by 13 bases. Germline-derived CDR1 and CDR2 are SNHLY and FYNNEI. The CDR3 is made up of 14 amino acids. In regard to this clone: Its antigen is unidentified.

Deep-level settings were used for running the assay. Sequencing was performed with immunoSEQ multiplex PCR; in TCRdb, only in-frame clones are kept and a portion is missing. The sample holds roughly 2,500,000 clones, 80% to 95% seen once. Memory CD4+ cells were the fraction left after CD45RA+ naive selection. Sequenced input: naive CD4+ T cells from PBMCs. Subset denoted: CD45RA+ positively selected. V is TRBV2 and J is TRBJ2-7; 8 bases line up with TRBD1. This TCR was recovered from a man younger than 35 in good health. Some clones in this sample may be carry-over from other donors' samples. The chain's CDR3 is CASRNEDRGPVVYF. The CDR3 DNA reads TGTGCCAGCCGTAATGAAGACAGGGGCCCTGTCGTCTACTTC.